This T cell receptor (beta chain) was sequenced during a study of shared clonotypes between healthy human individuals. Overall study: Those who served as donors were a couple of women and three men between the ages of 18 and 49.

Some clones are missing from TCRdb's copy, which holds only in-frame ones; the method was immunoSEQ multiplex PCR. The repertoire consists of approximately 2,000,000 clones, with 93% occurring once and the leading ten covering 1.5% to 2%. About this clone: The antigen remains undetermined.

Study findings and constraints: Across a handful of donors, naive CD4 shared about 5%, naive CD8 about 3.2%, memory CD4 about 2.5%, memory CD8 0.4% to 0.5%.

It was CD45RO-negative cells, positively selected for CCR7, that made up naive CD8 cells, with terminally differentiated effector memory CD45RA+ cells excluded. The source material was naive CD8+ T cells from PBMCs. The sequence came from a man between 18 and 35 years old in good health. Some clones in this sample may be carry-over from other donors' samples.

CDR3 DNA: TGTGCCAGCAGCGTAGGATCATGGACTAGCGAGGCCTACGAGCAGTACTTC. Amino acid sequence: CASSVGSWTSEAYEQYF. The chain links TRBV9 to TRBJ2-7, with 9 bases that match TRBD2. The CDR3 is made up of 17 amino acids. The V gene end was trimmed by 0 bases and the J gene end by 2 bases; junction bases not matched to a gene: 9. Germline V CDR1 and CDR2: SGDLS, YYNGEE.